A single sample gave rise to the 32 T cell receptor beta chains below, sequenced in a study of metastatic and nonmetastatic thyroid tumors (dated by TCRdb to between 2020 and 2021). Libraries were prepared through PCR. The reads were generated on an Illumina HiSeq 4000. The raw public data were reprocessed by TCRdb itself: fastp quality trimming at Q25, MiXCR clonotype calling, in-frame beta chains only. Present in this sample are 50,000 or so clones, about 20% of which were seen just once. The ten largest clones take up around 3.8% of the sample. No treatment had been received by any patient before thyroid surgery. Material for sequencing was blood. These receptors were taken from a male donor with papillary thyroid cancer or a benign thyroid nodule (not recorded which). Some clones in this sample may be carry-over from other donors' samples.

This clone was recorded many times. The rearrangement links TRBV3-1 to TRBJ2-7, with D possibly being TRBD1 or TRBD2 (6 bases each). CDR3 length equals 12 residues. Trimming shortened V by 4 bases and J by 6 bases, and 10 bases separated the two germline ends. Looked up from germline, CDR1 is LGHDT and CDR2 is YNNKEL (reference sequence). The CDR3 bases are TGTGCCAGCAGCCTCGAGGGGGGCGAGCAGTACTTC. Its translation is CASSLEGGEQYF.

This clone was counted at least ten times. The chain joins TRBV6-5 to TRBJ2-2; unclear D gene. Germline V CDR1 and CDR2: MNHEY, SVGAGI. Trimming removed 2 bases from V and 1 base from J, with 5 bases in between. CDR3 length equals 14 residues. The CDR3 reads CASSYTQNTGELFF. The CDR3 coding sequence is TGTGCCAGCAGTTACACACAGAACACCGGGGAGCTGTTTTTT.

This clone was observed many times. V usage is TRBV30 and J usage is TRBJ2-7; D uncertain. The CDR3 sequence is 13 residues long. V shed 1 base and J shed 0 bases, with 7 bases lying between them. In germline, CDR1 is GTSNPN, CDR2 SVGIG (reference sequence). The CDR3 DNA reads TGTGCCTGGAGTGAAACAGCCTCCTACGAGCAGTACTTC. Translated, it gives CAWSETASYEQYF. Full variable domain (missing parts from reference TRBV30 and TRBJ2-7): SQTIHQWPATLVQPVGSPLSLECTVEGTSNPNLYWYRQAAGRGLQLLFYSVGIGQISSEVPQNLSASRPQDRQFILSSKKLLLSDSGFYLCAWSETASYEQYFGPGTRLTVT.

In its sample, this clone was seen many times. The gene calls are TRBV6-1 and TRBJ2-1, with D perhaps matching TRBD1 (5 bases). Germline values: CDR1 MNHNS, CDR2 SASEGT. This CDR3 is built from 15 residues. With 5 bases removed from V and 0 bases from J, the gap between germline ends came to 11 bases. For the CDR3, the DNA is TGTGCCAGCAGTCAGGGCAGCAGCTCCTACAATGAGCAGTTCTTC. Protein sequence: CASSQGSSSYNEQFF.

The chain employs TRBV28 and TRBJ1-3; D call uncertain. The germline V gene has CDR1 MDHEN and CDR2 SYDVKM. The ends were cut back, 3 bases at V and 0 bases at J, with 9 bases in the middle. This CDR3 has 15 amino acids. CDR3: CASSLGSVSGNTIYF. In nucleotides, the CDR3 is TGTGCCAGCAGTTTGGGGTCGGTCTCTGGAAACACCATATATTTT. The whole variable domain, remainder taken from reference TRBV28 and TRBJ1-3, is DVKVTQSSRYLVKRTGEKVFLECVQDMDHENMFWYRQDPGLGLRLIYFSYDVKMKEKGDIPEGYSVSREKKERFSLILESASTNQTSMYLCASSLGSVSGNTIYFGEGSWLTVV.

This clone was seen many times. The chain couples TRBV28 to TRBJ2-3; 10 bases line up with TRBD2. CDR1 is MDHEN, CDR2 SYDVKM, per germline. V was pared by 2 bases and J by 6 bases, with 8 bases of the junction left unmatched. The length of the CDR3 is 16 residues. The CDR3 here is CASSLVLAGQRDTQYF. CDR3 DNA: TGTGCCAGCAGTTTAGTACTAGCGGGACAGAGGGATACGCAGTATTTT.

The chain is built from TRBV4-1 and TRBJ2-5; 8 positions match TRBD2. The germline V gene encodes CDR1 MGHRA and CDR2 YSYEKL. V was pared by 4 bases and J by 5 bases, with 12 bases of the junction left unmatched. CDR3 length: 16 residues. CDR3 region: CASSPLLGRAGETQYF. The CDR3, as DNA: TGCGCCAGCAGCCCTTTACTCGGGAGGGCCGGGGAGACCCAGTACTTC.

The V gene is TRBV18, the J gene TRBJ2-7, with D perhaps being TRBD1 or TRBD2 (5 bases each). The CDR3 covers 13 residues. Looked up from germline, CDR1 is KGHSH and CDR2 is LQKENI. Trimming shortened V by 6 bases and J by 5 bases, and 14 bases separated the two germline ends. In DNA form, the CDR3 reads TGTGCCAGCTCCCAAACAAAGGGACACGAGCAGTACTTC. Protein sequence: CASSQTKGHEQYF.

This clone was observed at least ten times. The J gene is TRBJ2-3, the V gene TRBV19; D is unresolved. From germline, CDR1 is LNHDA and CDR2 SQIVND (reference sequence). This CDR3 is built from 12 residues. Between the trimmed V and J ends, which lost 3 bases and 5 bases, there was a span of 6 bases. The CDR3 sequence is CASSIFEDTQYF. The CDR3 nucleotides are TGTGCCAGTAGTATCTTCGAAGATACGCAGTATTTT. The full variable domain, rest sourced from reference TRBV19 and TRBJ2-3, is DGGITQSPKYLFRKEGQNVTLSCEQNLNHDAMYWYRQDPGQGLRLIYYSQIVNDFQKGDIAEGYSVSREKKESFPLTVTSAQKNPTAFYLCASSIFEDTQYFGPGTRLTVL.

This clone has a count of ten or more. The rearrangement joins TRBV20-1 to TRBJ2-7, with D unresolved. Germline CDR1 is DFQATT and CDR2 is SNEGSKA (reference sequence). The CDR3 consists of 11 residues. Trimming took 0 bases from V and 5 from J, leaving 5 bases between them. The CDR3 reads CSARDFNEQYF. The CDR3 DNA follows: TGCAGTGCTAGAGATTTTAACGAGCAGTACTTC.

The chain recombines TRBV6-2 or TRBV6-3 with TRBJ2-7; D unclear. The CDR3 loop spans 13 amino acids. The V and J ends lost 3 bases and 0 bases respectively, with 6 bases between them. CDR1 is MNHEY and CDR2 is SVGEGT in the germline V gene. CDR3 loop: CASSYTVSYEQYF. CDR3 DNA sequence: TGTGCCAGCAGTTATACAGTCTCCTACGAGCAGTACTTC.

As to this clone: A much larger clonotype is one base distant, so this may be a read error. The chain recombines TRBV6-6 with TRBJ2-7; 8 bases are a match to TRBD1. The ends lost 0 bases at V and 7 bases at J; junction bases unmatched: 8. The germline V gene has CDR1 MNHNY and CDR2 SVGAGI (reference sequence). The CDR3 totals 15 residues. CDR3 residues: CASSYSRDRGWEQYF. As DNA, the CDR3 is TGTGCCAGCAGTTACTCCCGTGACAGGGGATGGGAGCAGTACTTC.

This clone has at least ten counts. CDR3 in amino acids: CASSPHFTDTQYF. The DNA of the CDR3 is TGTGCCAGCAGTCCCCACTTCACAGATACGCAGTATTTT. The chain is built from TRBV12-3 or TRBV12-4 and TRBJ2-3; D unclear. The CDR3 has 13 amino acids. Trimming cost V 5 bases and J 2 bases, with 8 bases left between them.

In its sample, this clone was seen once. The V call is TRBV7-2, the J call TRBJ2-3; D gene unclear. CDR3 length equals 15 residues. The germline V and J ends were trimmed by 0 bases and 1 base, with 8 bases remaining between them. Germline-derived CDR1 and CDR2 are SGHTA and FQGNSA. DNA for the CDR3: TGTGCCAGCAGCTTAGCGCTTATGGGCACAGATACGCAGTATTTT. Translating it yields CASSLALMGTDTQYF.

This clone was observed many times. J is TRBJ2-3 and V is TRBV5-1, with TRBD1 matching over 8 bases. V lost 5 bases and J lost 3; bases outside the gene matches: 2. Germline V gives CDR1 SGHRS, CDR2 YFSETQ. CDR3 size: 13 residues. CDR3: CASRQGATDTQYF. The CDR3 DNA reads TGCGCCAGCAGGCAGGGGGCGACAGATACGCAGTATTTT.

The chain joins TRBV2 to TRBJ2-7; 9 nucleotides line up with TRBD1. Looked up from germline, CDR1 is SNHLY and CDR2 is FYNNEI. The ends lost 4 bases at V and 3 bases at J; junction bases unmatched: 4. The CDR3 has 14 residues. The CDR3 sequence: CASSGETGGYEQYF. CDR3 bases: TGTGCCAGCAGTGGGGAGACAGGGGGCTACGAGCAGTACTTC.

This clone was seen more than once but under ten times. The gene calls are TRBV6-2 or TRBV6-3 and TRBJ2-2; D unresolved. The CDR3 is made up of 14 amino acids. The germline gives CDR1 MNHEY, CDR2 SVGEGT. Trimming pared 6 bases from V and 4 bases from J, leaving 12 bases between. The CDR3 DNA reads TGTGCCAGCAGCAACGACGAGGCCACCGGGGAGCTGTTTTTT. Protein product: CASSNDEATGELFF.

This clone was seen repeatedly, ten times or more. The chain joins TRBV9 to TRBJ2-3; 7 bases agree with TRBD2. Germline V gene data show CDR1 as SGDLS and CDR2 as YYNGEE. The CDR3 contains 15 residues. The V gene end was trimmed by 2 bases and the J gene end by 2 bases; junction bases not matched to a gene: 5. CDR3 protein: CASSVSAGSTDTQYF. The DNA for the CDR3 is TGTGCCAGCAGCGTTTCAGCGGGGTCCACAGATACGCAGTATTTT.

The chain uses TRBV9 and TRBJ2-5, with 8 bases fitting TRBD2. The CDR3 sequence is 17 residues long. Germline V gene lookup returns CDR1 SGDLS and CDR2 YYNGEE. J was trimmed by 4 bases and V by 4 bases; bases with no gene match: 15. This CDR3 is CASSSVPSSGGRETQYF. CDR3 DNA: TGTGCCAGCAGCTCTGTCCCTTCCTCGGGGGGGCGAGAGACCCAGTACTTC.

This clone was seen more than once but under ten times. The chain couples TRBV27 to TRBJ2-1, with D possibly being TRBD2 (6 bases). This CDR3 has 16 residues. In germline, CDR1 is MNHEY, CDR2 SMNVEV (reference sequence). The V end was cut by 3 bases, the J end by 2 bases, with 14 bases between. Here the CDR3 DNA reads TGTGCCAGCAGTTTCCTCCGGGAGTGGGCCTACAATGAGCAGTTCTTC. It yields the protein CASSFLREWAYNEQFF.

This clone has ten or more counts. Here the CDR3 DNA reads TGTGCCAGCAAGGAGTTAACTAGTTCAGATACGCAGTATTTT. It specifies CASKELTSSDTQYF. The rearrangement links TRBV6-1 to TRBJ2-3; D is perhaps TRBD2 (5 bases). The germline V gene has CDR1 MNHNS and CDR2 SASEGT. Trimming removed 7 bases at V and 4 bases at J, with 15 bases between. The CDR3 extends over 14 amino acids.

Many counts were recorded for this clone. CDR3 loop: CASSFWVMNTEAFF. DNA of the CDR3: TGTGCCAGCAGTTTTTGGGTAATGAACACTGAAGCTTTCTTT. The chain joins TRBV12-3 or TRBV12-4 to TRBJ1-1; no reliable D call. Trimming took off 3 bases at V and 0 bases at J, with 8 bases between the two ends. The CDR3 loop spans 14 amino acids.

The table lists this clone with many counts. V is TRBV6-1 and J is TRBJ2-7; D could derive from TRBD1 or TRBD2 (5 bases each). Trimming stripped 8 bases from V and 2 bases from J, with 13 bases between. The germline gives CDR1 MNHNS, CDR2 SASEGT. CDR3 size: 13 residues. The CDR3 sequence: CASRGAGAYEQYF. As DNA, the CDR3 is TGTGCCAGCCGAGGGGCGGGCGCCTACGAGCAGTACTTC.

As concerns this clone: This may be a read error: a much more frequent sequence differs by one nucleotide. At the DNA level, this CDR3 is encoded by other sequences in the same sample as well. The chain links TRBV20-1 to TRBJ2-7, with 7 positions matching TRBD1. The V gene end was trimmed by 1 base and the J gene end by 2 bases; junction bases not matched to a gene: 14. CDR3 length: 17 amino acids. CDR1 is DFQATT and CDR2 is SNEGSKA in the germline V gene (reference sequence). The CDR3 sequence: CSARVTGVGRLTYEQYF. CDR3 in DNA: TGCAGTGCTAGAGTCACAGGGGTAGGTCGACTAACCTACGAGCAGTACTTC.

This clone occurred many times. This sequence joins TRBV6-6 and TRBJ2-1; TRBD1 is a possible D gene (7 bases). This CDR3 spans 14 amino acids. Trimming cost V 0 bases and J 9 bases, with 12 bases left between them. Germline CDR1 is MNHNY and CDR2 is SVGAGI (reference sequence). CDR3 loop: CASSYSRGRGEQFF. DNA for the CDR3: TGTGCCAGCAGTTACTCGAGGGGGCGGGGTGAGCAGTTCTTC.

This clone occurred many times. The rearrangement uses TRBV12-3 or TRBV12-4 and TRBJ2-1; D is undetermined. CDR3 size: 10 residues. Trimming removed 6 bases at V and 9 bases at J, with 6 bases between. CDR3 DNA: TGTGCCAGCAGCTCAGGTGAGCAGTTCTTC. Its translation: CASSSGEQFF.

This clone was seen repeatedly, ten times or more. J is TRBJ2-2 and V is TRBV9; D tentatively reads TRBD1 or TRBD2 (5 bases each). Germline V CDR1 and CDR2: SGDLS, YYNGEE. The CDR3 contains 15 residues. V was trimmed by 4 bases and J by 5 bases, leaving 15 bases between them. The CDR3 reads CASSQLHGATGELFF. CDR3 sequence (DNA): TGTGCCAGCAGCCAGCTCCACGGGGCTACCGGGGAGCTGTTTTTT.

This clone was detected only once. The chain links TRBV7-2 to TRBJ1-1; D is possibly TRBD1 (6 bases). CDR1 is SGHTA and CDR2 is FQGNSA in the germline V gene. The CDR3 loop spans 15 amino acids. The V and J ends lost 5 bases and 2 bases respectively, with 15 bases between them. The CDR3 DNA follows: TGTGCCAGCAGCCCCGGACAGCCCGGTAACACTGAAGCTTTCTTT. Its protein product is CASSPGQPGNTEAFF.

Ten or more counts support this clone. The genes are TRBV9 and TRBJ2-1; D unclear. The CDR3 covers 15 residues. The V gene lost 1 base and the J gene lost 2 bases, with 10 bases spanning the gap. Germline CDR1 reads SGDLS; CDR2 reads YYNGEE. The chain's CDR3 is CASSVSGPTYNEQFF. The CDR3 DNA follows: TGTGCCAGCAGCGTATCCGGCCCGACCTACAATGAGCAGTTCTTC.

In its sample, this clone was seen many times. DNA of the CDR3: TGTGCCAGCAGTGAAAATGGTGGACCCCACGGGAACACTGAAGCTTTCTTT. Protein: CASSENGGPHGNTEAFF. V and J are TRBV6-1 and TRBJ1-1, with D unclear. Germline-derived CDR1 and CDR2 are MNHNS and SASEGT. The CDR3 extends over 17 amino acids. V dropped 2 bases and J dropped 1 base, with 17 bases sitting between them.

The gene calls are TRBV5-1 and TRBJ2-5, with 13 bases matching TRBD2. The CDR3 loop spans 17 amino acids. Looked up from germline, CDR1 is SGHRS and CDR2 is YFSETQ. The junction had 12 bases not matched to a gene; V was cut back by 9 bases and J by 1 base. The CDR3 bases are TGCGCCATTTATATCGTGACTAGCGGGGGGCCCCAAGAGACCCAGTACTTC. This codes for CAIYIVTSGGPQETQYF. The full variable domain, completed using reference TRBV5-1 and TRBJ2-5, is KAGVTQTPRYLIKTRGQQVTLSCSPISGHRSVSWYQQTPGQGLQFLFEYFSETQRNKGNFPGRFSGRQFSNSRSEMNVSTLELGDSALYLCAIYIVTSGGPQETQYFGPGTRLLVL.

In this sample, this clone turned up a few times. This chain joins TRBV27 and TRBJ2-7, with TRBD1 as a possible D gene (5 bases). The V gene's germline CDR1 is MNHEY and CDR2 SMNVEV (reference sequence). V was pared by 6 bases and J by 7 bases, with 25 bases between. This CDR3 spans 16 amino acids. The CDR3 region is CASRRPVGHPYWEQYF. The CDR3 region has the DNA TGTGCCAGCAGGCGGCCTGTGGGGCACCCCTACTGGGAGCAGTACTTC.